This TCR beta chain was captured by sequencing in a study of response to subunit inactivated influenza vaccine. Germline V gene data show CDR1 as LGHNA and CDR2 as YNFKEQ. Trimming left V 3 bases short and J 4 bases short, with 12 bases between. This CDR3 has 15 amino acids. This clonotype was seen repeatedly, ten times or more. TCRdb reanalysed the RT-PCR reads using MiXCR and keeps one entry per CDR3 protein. Of some 570,000 distinct CDR3 sequences listed, over 9% were seen once; the top ten hold roughly 11%. This sample also appeared in a second study, on T cells expressing NK-cell markers. That work adds: Synthesis of TCR beta cDNA relied on 5'RACE template switching carrying UMIs. These clonotypes also led the CD3+CD56-NKG2C+ fraction in a handful of donors.

The source material was PBMCs from blood, sampled on the day of vaccination. The J gene is TRBJ2-2, the V gene TRBV4-2; tentatively, D is TRBD2 (5 bases). The source is a man in his forties or fifties who received an inactivated influenza vaccine. The CDR3 spells CASSHVYRGTGELFF. The CDR3 coding sequence is TGTGCCAGCAGCCATGTATACCGGGGCACCGGGGAGCTGTTTTTT.